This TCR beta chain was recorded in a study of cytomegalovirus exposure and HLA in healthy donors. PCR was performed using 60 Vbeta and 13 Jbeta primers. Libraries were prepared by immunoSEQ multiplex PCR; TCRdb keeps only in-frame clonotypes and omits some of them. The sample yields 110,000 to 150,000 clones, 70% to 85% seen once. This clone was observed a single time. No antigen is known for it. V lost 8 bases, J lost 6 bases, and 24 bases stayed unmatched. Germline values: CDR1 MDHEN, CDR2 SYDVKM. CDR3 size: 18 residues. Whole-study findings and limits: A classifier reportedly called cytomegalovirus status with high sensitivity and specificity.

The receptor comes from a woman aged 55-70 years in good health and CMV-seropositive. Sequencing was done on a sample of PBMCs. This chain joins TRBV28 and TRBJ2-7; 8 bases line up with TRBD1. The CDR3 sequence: CASPPTGQGEDPWTEQYF. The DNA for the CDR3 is TGTGCCAGCCCCCCGACCGGACAGGGAGAAGACCCCTGGACCGAGCAGTACTTC.